The T cell receptor beta chain under discussion was sequenced for a study of response to subunit inactivated influenza vaccine. Findings and caveats of the study: Few additional T cells are recruited per seasonal influenza vaccination, authors suggested.

MiXCR was run by TCRdb on the RT-PCR reads, yielding one entry per CDR3 protein. The sample has 600,000 to 850,000 distinct CDR3 sequences, approximately 14% seen once. In regard to this clonotype: The antigen remains unidentified.

The CDR3 is 17 amino acids. Per germline, CDR1 SGHDN and CDR2 FVKESK. V was cut by 3 bases and J by 0 bases, with 12 bases left in between. V is TRBV14 and J is TRBJ2-6; D is tentatively TRBD1 or TRBD2 (5 bases each). Here the sequenced sample was PBMCs from blood, taken around 15 days before vaccination. This TCR came from a man aged 45 to 65 who received an inactivated influenza vaccine. CDR3 nucleotide sequence: TGTGCCAGCAGCCAGGGACGTTCCTTCTCTGGGGCCAACGTCCTGACTTTC. Translation: CASSQGRSFSGANVLTF.